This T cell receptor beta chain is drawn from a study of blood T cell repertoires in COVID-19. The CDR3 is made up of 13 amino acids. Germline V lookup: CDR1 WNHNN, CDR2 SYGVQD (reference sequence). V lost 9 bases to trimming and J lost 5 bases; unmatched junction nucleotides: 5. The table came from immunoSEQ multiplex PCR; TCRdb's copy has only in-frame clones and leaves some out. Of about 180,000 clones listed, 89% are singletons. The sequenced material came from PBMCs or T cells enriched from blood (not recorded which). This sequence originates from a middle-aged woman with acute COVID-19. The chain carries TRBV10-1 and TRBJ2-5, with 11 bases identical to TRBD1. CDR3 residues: CASVGQGGETQYF. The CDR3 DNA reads TGCGCCAGTGTGGGACAGGGGGGGGAGACCCAGTACTTC.